The sequence of this T cell receptor (beta chain) was determined in a study of cytomegalovirus exposure and HLA in healthy donors. The PCR employed 60 Vbeta primers together with 13 Jbeta primers. Profiled with immunoSEQ multiplex PCR; TCRdb holds only in-frame clones, not every one. The repertoire holds some 150,000 clones, with approximately 78% as singletons. Remarks on this clone: As yet, its antigen is unknown.

This CDR3 has 13 residues. Germline CDR1 SGHTA, CDR2 FQGNSA. Trimming pared 1 base from V and 6 bases from J, leaving 6 bases between. Study findings and constraints: It was confirmed in vitro that a few of the CMV-associated chains were specific for CMV antigens. Within the data, a cluster of highly shared sequence variants was likely a sequencing artifact. Later, an analysis showed that TCR beta chains associated with HLA were more clonally expanded than others that were equally common.

The chain combines TRBV7-2 with TRBJ2-2; maybe TRBD1 (5 bases). The TCR sequence derives from a young woman in good health and CMV-seropositive. Sequenced material: PBMCs. The CDR3 sequence: CASSLVQAGELFF. CDR3 nucleotides: TGTGCCAGCAGCTTAGTACAGGCCGGGGAGCTGTTTTTT.